The clone carrying this TCR beta chain has a count of ten or more. The antigen remains unidentified. This sample stems from a study of T-cell reconstitution after alpha-beta-depleted transplantation in children. Whole-study results and caveats: Fresh T-cell production supplied most of the T-cell counts and diversity seen one year after transplant. As was reported, about two months after transplant, alpha-beta T cells came from several hundred expanded graft clones.

Germline V gene sequence: CDR1 MRHNA, CDR2 SNTAGT. V shed 6 bases and J 9 bases; nucleotides not matched to a gene: 7. This CDR3 region has 13 residues. For TCRbeta, the library was prepared with unique molecular identifiers. TCRdb re-derived calls from the PCR reads in MiXCR, one entry per CDR3 protein. The sample lists around 600,000 distinct CDR3 sequences; roughly 24% were seen once. The source material was PBMCs, mostly from graft donor cells, sampled 360 days after TCRalphabeta/CD19-depleted stem cell transplant. V is TRBV6-4 and J is TRBJ2-1; TRBD2 aligns across 8 bases. This clonotype was obtained from a boy under three years old who had a stem cell transplant for acute myeloid leukemia, so the T cells may come from the graft donor. CDR3 amino acids: CASRGLVKAEQFF. CDR3 DNA sequence: TGTGCCAGCAGGGGACTAGTAAAAGCTGAGCAGTTCTTC.